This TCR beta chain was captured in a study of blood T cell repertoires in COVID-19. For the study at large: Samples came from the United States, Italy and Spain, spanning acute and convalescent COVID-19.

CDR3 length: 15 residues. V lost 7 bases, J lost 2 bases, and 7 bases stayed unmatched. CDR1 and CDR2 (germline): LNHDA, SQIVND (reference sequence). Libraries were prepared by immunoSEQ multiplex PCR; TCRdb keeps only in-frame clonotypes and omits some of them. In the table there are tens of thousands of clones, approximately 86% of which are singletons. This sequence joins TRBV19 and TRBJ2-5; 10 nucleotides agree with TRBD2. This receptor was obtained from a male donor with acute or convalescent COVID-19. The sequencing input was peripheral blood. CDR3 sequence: CASTERGGLQETQYF. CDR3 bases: TGTGCCAGTACGGAGCGGGGGGGATTACAAGAGACCCAGTACTTC.